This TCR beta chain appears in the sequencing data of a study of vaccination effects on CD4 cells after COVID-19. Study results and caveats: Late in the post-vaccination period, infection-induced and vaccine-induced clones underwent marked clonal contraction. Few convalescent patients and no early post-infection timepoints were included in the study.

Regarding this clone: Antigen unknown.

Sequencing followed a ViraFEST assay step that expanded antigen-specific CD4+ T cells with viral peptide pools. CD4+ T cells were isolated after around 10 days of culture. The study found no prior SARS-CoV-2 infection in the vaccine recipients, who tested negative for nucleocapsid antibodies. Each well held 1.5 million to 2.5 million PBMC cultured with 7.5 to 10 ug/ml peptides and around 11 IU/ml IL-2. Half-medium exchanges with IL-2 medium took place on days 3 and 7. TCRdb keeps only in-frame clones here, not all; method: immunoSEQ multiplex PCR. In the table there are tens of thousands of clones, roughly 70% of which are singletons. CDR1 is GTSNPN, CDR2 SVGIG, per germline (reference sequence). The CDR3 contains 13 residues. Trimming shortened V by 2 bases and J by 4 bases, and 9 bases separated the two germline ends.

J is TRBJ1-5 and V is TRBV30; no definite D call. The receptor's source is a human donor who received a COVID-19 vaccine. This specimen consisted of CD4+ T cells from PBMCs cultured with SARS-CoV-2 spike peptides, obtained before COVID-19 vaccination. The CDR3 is CAWSTQGNQPQHF. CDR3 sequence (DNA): TGTGCCTGGAGTACACAAGGTAATCAGCCCCAGCATTTT.